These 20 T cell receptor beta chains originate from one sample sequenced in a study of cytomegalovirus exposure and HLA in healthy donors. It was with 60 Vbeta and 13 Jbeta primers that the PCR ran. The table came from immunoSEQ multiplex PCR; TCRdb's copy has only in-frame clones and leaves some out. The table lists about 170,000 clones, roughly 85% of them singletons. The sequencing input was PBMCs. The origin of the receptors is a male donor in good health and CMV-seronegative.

DNA of the CDR3: TGTGCCAGTAGTCCTTCCCACGGGAAAATTAACTATGGCTACACCTTC. Protein sequence: CASSPSHGKINYGYTF. This chain uses TRBV19 with TRBJ1-2; D not resolved. Looked up from germline, CDR1 is LNHDA and CDR2 is SQIVND (reference sequence). V was pared by 5 bases and J by 1 base, with 17 bases between. The length of the CDR3 is 16 residues.

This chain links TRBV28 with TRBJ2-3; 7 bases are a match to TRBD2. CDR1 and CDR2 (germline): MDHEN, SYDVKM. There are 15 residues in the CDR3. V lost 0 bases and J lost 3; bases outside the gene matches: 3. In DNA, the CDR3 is TGTGCCAGCAGTTTATGGGGAGCGGGGACAGATACGCAGTATTTT. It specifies CASSLWGAGTDTQYF.

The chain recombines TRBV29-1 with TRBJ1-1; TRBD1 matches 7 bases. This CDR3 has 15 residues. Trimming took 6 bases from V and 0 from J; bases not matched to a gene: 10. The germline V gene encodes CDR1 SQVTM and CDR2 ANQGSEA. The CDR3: CSVAGTELMNTEAFF. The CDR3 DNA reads TGCAGCGTCGCCGGGACAGAATTAATGAACACTGAAGCTTTCTTT. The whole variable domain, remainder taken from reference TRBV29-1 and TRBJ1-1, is SAVISQKPSRDICQRGTSLTIQCQVDSQVTMMFWYRQQPGQSLTLIATANQGSEATYESGFVIDKFPISRPNLTFSTLTVSNMSPEDSSIYLCSVAGTELMNTEAFFGQGTRLTVV.

CDR3 sequence: CATKGSGANEKLFF. The CDR3 nucleotides are TGTGCCACCAAGGGGTCGGGGGCTAATGAAAAACTGTTTTTT. The chain couples TRBV19 to TRBJ1-4; maybe TRBD1 (5 bases). V lost 10 bases and J lost 3, with 15 bases in between. The germline V gene has CDR1 LNHDA and CDR2 SQIVND (reference sequence). The CDR3 extends over 14 amino acids.

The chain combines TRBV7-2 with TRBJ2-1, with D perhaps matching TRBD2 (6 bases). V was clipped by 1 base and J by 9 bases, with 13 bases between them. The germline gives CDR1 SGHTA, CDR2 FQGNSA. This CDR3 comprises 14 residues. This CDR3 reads CASSLDAGRVEQFF. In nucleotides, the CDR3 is TGTGCCAGCAGCTTAGATGCGGGGCGCGTTGAGCAGTTCTTC.

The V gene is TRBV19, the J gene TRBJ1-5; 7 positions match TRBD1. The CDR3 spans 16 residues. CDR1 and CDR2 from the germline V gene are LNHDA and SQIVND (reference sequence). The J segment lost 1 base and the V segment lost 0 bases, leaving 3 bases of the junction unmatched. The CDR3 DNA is TGTGCCAGTAGTATAGAGGGACAGTGGAGCAATCAGCCCCAGCATTTT. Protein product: CASSIEGQWSNQPQHF.

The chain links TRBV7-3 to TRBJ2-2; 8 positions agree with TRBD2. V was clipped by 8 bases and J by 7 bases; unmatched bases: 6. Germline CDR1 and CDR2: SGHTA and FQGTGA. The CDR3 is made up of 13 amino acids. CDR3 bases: TGTGCCAGCGCGCGGGGGGCTGGCGGGGAGCTGTTTTTT. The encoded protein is CASARGAGGELFF.

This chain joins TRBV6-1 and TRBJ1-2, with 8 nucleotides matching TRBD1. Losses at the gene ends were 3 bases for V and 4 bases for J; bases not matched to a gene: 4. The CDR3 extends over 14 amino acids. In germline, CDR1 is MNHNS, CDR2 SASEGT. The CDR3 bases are TGTGCCAGCAGTGACAGGGGGCGAGGCTATGGCTACACCTTC. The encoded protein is CASSDRGRGYGYTF.

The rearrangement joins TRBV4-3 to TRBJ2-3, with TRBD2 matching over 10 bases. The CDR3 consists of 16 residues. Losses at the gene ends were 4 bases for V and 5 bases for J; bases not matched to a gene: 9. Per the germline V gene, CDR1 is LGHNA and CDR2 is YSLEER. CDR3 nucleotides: TGCGCCAGCAGCCCCCCCTTAGCGGGAGGCGGAGATACGCAGTATTTT. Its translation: CASSPPLAGGGDTQYF.

The CDR3 sequence: CASRRTSGSSYNEQFF. The CDR3 DNA reads as TGTGCCAGCAGACGGACTAGCGGGAGCTCCTACAATGAGCAGTTCTTC. This chain uses TRBV2 with TRBJ2-1; 13 bases are a match to TRBD2. Germline trimming cut 6 bases from V and 0 bases from J; bases unmatched to any gene: 2. CDR3 length: 16 amino acids. CDR1 is SNHLY and CDR2 is FYNNEI in the germline V gene.

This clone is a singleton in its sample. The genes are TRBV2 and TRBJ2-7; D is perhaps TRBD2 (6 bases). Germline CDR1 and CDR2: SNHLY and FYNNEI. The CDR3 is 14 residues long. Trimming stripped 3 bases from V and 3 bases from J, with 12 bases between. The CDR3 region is CASSDPGLNYEQYF. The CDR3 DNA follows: TGTGCCAGCAGTGACCCGGGACTGAACTACGAGCAGTACTTC.

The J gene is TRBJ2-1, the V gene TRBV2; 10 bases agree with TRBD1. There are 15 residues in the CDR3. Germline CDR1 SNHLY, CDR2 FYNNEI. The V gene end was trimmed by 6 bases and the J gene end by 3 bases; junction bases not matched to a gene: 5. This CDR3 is CASRRGTGDYNEQFF. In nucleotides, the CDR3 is TGTGCCAGCAGGAGGGGGACAGGGGACTACAATGAGCAGTTCTTC.

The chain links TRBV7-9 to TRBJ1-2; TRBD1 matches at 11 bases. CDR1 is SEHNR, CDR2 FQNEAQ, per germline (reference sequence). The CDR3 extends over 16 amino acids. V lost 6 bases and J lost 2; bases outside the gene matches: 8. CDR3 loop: CASRGDRGVYNYGYTF. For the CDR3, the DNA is TGTGCCAGCAGGGGGGACAGGGGGGTCTACAACTATGGCTACACCTTC.

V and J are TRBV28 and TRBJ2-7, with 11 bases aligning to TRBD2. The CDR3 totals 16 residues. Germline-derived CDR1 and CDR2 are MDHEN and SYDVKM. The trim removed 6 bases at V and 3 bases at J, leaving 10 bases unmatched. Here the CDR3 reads CASRPPGLADNYEQYF. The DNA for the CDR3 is TGTGCCAGCAGGCCACCGGGACTAGCGGACAACTACGAGCAGTACTTC.

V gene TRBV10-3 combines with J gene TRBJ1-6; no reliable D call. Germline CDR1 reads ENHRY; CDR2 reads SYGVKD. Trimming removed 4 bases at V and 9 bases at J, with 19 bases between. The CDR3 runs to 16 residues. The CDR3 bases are TGTGCCATCAGTGCTAGTGGTAGCGACTTGGGTTCACCCCTCCACTTT. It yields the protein CAISASGSDLGSPLHF.

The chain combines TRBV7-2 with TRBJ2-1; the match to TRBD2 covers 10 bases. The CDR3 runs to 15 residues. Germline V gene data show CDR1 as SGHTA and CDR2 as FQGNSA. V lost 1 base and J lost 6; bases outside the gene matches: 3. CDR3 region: CASSLGSGRGNEQFF. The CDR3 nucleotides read TGTGCCAGCAGCTTAGGCAGCGGGAGGGGCAATGAGCAGTTCTTC.

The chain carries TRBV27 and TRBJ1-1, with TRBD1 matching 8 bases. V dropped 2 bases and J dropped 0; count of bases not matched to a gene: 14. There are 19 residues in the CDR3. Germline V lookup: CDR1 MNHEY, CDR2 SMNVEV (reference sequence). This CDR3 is CASSLQGAVSSYMNTEAFF. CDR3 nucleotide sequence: TGTGCCAGCAGTTTACAGGGGGCTGTTTCTTCCTACATGAACACTGAAGCTTTCTTT.

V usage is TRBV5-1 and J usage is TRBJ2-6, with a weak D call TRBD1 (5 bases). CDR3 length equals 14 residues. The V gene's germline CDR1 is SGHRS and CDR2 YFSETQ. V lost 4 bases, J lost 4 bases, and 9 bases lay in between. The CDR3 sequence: CASSEGVGANVLTF. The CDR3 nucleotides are TGCGCCAGCAGCGAAGGGGTAGGGGCCAACGTCCTGACTTTC. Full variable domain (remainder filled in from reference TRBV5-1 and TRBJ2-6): KAGVTQTPRYLIKTRGQQVTLSCSPISGHRSVSWYQQTPGQGLQFLFEYFSETQRNKGNFPGRFSGRQFSNSRSEMNVSTLELGDSALYLCASSEGVGANVLTFGAGSRLTVL.

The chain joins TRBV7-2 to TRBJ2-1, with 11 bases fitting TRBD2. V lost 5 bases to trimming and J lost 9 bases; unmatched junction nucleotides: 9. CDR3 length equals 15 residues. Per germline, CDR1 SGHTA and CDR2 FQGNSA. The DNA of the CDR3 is TGTGCCAGCAGCCTCACTAGCGGGAGTCACTTTGAGCAGTTCTTC. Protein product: CASSLTSGSHFEQFF.

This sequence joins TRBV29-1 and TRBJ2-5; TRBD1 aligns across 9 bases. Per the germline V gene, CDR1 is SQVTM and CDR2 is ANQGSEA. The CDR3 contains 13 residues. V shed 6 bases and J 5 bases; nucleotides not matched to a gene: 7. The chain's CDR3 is CSVETGGGETQYF. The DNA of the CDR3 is TGCAGCGTGGAGACAGGGGGGGGCGAGACCCAGTACTTC.